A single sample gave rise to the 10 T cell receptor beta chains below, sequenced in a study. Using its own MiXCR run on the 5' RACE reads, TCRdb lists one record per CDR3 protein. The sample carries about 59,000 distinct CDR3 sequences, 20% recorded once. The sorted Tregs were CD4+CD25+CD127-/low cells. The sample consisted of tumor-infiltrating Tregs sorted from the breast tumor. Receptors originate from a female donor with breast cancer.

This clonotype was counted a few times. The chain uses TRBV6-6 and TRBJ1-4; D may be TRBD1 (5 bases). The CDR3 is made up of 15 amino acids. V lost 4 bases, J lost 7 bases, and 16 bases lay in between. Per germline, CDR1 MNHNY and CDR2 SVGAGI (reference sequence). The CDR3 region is CASSSPARGGEKLFF. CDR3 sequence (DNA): TGTGCCAGCAGTTCCCCGGCGAGGGGAGGTGAAAAACTGTTTTTT.

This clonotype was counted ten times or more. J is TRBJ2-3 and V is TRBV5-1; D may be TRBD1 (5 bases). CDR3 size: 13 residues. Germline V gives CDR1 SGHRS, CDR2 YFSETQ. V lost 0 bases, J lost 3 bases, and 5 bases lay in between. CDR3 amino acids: CASSLAGTDTQYF. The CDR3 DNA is TGCGCCAGCAGCTTGGCAGGGACAGATACGCAGTATTTT.

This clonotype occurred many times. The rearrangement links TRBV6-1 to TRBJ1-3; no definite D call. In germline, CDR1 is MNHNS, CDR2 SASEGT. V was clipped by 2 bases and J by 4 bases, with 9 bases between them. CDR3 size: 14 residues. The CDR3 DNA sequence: TGTGCCAGCAGTGAACTGGAACGGGGAAACACCATATATTTT. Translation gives CASSELERGNTIYF.

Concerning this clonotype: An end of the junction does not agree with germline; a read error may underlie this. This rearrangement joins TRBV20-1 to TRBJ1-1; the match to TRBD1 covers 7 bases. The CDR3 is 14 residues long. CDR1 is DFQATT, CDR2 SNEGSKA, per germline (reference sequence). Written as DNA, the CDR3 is TGCAGTGCCTCACGTCCCTTCAGGGGGACTGAAGCTCTCTTT. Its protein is CSASRPFRGTEALF.

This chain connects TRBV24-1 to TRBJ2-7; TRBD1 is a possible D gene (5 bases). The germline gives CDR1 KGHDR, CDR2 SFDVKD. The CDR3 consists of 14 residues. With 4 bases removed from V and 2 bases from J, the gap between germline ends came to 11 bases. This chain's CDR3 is CATSDSDRPYEQYF. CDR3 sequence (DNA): TGTGCCACCAGTGACTCTGACAGACCCTACGAGCAGTACTTC.

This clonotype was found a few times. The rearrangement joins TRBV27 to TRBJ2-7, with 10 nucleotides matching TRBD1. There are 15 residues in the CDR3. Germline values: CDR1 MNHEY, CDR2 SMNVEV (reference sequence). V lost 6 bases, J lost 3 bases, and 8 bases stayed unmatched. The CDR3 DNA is TGTGCCAGCAGCCAGGGACAGGGGTTTAACTACGAGCAGTACTTC. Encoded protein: CASSQGQGFNYEQYF.

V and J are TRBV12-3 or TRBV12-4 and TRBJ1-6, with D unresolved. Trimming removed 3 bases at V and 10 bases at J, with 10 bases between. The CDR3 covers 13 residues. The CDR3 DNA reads TGTGCCAGCAGTTTGGGGATTAAATCACCCCTCCACTTT. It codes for CASSLGIKSPLHF.

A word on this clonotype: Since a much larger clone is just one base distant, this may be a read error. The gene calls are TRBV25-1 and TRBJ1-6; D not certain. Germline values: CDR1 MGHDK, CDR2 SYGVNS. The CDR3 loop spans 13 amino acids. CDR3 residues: CASRFQNNSPLLF. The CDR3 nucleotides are TGTGCCAGCAGGTTTCAGAATAATTCACCCCTCCTCTTT.

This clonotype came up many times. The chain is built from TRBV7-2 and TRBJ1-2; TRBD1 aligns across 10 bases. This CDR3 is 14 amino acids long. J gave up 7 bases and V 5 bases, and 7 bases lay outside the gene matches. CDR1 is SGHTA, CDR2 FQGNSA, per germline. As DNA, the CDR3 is TGTGCCAGCAGCCCTCGGGACAGGGGTAGTGGCTACACCTTC. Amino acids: CASSPRDRGSGYTF.

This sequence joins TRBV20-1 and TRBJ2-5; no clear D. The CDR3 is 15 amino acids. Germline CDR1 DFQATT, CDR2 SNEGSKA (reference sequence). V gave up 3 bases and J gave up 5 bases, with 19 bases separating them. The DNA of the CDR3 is TGCAGTGCTAGCCCTAGGACGGCGGCAGTGGAGACCCAGTACTTC. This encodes CSASPRTAAVETQYF.